The rows below give T cell receptor beta chains drawn from one sample of a study of graft-versus-host responses after intestinal transplantation. Sequenced by immunoSEQ multiplex PCR; TCRdb stores in-frame clones only, minus some. The profile shows 41,000 or so clones, approximately 95% of them singletons. Their antigens are not known. The sample consisted of unstimulated CD8+ T cells sorted from spleen or lymph node cells, taken before transplant. All receptors derive from a human donor who was the organ donor for an intestinal transplant. Each CDR3 is given with its conserved first and last residue. The D gene is left open where the match is weak. Expanded clones get a size class; other rows say once, few or many, or leave the size out.

>TRBV18|NA|NA|TRBJ2-7
TGTGCCAGCTCACCACCTCAAGGAAACGGCTACGAGCAGTACTTC
CASSPPQGNGYEQYF
>TRBV27|NA|NA|TRBJ1-1
TGTGCCAGCAGTTCCCAAGAGACAGTGAACACTGAAGCTTTCTTT
CASSSQETVNTEAFF
>TRBV19|NA|NA|TRBJ1-2
TGTGCCAGTAGTATCCCCGGCTATGGCTACACCTTC
CASSIPGYGYTF
>TRBV7-7|NA|TRBD1|TRBJ2-1
TGTGCTAGCAGCCACCGACAGGGGTCTGAGCAGTTCTTC
CASSHRQGSEQFF
>TRBV11-2|NA|NA|TRBJ1-6
TGTGCCAGCAGCCCACTCGCTCATTCACCCCTCCACTTT
CASSPLAHSPLHF
>TRBV5-8|NA|NA|TRBJ1-1
TGTGCCAGCACCTTACTCAGGAGGATGAACACTGAAGCTTTCTTT
CASTLLRRMNTEAFF
>TRBV30|NA|NA|TRBJ1-2
TGTGCCTGGAGTCCAGGCCAAACTTATGGCTACACCTTC
CAWSPGQTYGYTF
>TRBV7-9|NA|NA|TRBJ2-6
TGTGCCAGCAGCTTCTACACTAGGACCAACGTCCTGACTTTC
CASSFYTRTNVLTF
>TRBV27|NA|NA|TRBJ1-1
TGTGCCAGCAGTTTCGGTATAGACAACACTGAAGCTTTCTTT
CASSFGIDNTEAFF
>TRBV10-2|NA|TRBD2|TRBJ2-2
TGCGCCAGCAGAAAGACTAGCGGGGGGGAGAACACCGGGGAGCTGTTTTTT
CASRKTSGGENTGELFF
>TRBV19|NA|NA|TRBJ2-7
TGTGCCAGTAGTATAGCCGGTTCGGGGACTCGCGAGCAGTACTTC
CASSIAGSGTREQYF
>TRBV13|NA|NA|TRBJ2-3
TGTGCCAGCAGCTGGGCCGTGTTCACAGATACGCAGTATTTT
CASSWAVFTDTQYF
>TRBV4-3|NA|NA|TRBJ2-7
TGCGCCAGCAGCCAAGTTATCCCCCTATTTGGGCAGGGATTTATCCCCTACGAGCAGTACTTC
CASSQVIPLFGQGFIPYEQYF
>TRBV7-3|NA|TRBD1|TRBJ1-3
TGTGCCAGCAGCTTCCGGGACAGGGGGCCTGGAAACACCATATATTTT
CASSFRDRGPGNTIYF
>TRBV19|once|NA|TRBJ1-2
TGTGCCAGTAGTATTCTGGCAGGGATGAACTATGGCTACACCTTC
CASSILAGMNYGYTF
>TRBV20-1|NA|NA|TRBJ2-1
TGCAGTGCACTAGGGACTCATGAGCAGTTCTTC
CSALGTHEQFF
>TRBV6-1|NA|NA|TRBJ1-3
TGTGCCAGCAGTTACGGGGAGCCGAGGCATTTT
CASSYGEPRHF
>TRBV27|NA|TRBD1|TRBJ2-7
TGTGCCAGCAGACAGGGGACCGGCTGGGGCGAGCAGTACTTC
CASRQGTGWGEQYF
>TRBV4-1|NA|NA|TRBJ2-5
TGCGCCAGCAGCCAATCACTAGCCCTACAAGAGACCCAGTACTTC
CASSQSLALQETQYF
>TRBV7-9|NA|TRBD1|TRBJ2-3
TGTGCCAGCAGCTTAGCGGGACAGGGTACGGCAGATACGCAGTATTTT
CASSLAGQGTADTQYF
>TRBV12-5|few|TRBD1|TRBJ2-1
TGTGCTAGTGGCCCCCCGGACAGGGGTTTTTACAATGAGCAGTTCTTC
CASGPPDRGFYNEQFF
>TRBV5-1|NA|TRBD1|TRBJ2-5
TGCGCCAGCAGCTTGGAGGGGGCGGTCCAAGAGACCCAGTACTTC
CASSLEGAVQETQYF
>TRBV2|NA|TRBD1|TRBJ1-5
TGTGCCAGCAGTGAGGAACAGGGGCTCAATCAGCCCCAGCATTTT
CASSEEQGLNQPQHF
>TRBV19|NA|TRBD1|TRBJ1-4
TGTGCCAGTAGTCAGGGGGACAATGAAAAACTGTTTTTT
CASSQGDNEKLFF
>TRBV11-2|NA|NA|TRBJ2-7
TGTGCCAGCAGCTTTACAGGGTACTACGAGCAGTACTTC
CASSFTGYYEQYF
>TRBV30|NA|NA|TRBJ2-2
TGTGCCTGGAGTGTAGGACAGCACACCGGGGAGCTGTTTTTT
CAWSVGQHTGELFF
>TRBV6-6|NA|TRBD2|TRBJ2-3
TGTGCCAGCAGTACCGGGGGGTCCCGCACAGATACGCAGTATTTT
CASSTGGSRTDTQYF
>TRBV19|NA|NA|TRBJ2-7
TGTGCCAGTAGCCCAGCCGGGCAGTACTACGAGCAGTACTTC
CASSPAGQYYEQYF
>TRBV4-1|NA|NA|TRBJ2-5
TGCGCCAGCAGCCTACGTTGGGAGGAGATTTGGGAGACCCAGTACTTC
CASSLRWEEIWETQYF
>TRBV7-6|NA|NA|TRBJ2-7
TGTGCCAGCAGCAAGAGGGCCCCCTACGAGCAGTACTTC
CASSKRAPYEQYF
>TRBV5-1|NA|NA|TRBJ1-2
TGCGCCAGCAGCTTGGAGGGACACACAAACTATGGCTACACCTTC
CASSLEGHTNYGYTF
>TRBV10-1|few|TRBD2|TRBJ2-3
TGCGCCAGCAGACTAGCGGGGGGGCCAGATACGCAGTATTTT
CASRLAGGPDTQYF
>TRBV4-3|NA|TRBD2|TRBJ2-3
TGCGCCAGCAGCCAAGATCCTAGCGGGGGGGCGGGTACGCAGTATTTT
CASSQDPSGGAGTQYF
>TRBV5-1|NA|TRBD2|TRBJ2-7
TGCGCCAGCAGCTTGTCCCCGGGAGGGGATAAGGGAGTCTTCTACGAGCAGTACTTC
CASSLSPGGDKGVFYEQYF
>TRBV15|NA|NA|TRBJ2-7
TGTGCCACCAGCAGAGGACGGCCCTACGAGCAGTACTTC
CATSRGRPYEQYF
>TRBV2|NA|TRBD1|TRBJ2-7
TGTGCCAGCAGTCGGGACAGGGGCTACGAGCAGTACTTC
CASSRDRGYEQYF
>TRBV29-1|once|TRBD2|TRBJ2-1
TGCAGCGTTGGTGGCGGGGGTAGCTCCTACAATGAGCAGTTCTTC
CSVGGGGSSYNEQFF
>TRBV5-6|NA|NA|TRBJ1-2
TGTGCCAGCAGCTCTTGGACATATACCGGCTACACCTTC
CASSSWTYTGYTF
>TRBV5-5|few|TRBD2|TRBJ2-2
TGTGCCAGCGGGTATATGGCGGGGGGCCCCGGGGAGCTGTTTTTT
CASGYMAGGPGELFF
>TRBV27|NA|NA|TRBJ2-3
TGTGCCAGCAGTTTATTAGGGGATACGCAGTATTTT
CASSLLGDTQYF
>TRBV27|NA|NA|TRBJ2-1
TGTGCCAGCAGGAGGGAGGCCTACAATGAGCAGTTCTTC
CASRREAYNEQFF
>TRBV27|NA|TRBD2|TRBJ2-5
TGTGCCAGCAGTTCCGTACTAGCGGGGCTTTCGACCCAGTACTTC
CASSSVLAGLSTQYF
>TRBV13|NA|TRBD2|TRBJ2-5
TGTGCCAGCAGCTTAGGGACTAGCGGGAGAGAAGAGACCCAGTACTTC
CASSLGTSGREETQYF
>TRBV27|NA|NA|TRBJ1-1
TGTGCCAGCAGTTTATCGTGGGTGGAGGGTCTTTTCGCTGAAGCTTTCTTT
CASSLSWVEGLFAEAFF
>TRBV6-6|NA|NA|TRBJ1-1
TGTGCCAGCAGTTACCTAGTGTACACTGAAGCTTTCTTT
CASSYLVYTEAFF
>TRBV13|NA|NA|TRBJ1-5
TGTGCCAGCAGCGCCGGGAGTAGCAATCAGCCCCAGCATTTT
CASSAGSSNQPQHF